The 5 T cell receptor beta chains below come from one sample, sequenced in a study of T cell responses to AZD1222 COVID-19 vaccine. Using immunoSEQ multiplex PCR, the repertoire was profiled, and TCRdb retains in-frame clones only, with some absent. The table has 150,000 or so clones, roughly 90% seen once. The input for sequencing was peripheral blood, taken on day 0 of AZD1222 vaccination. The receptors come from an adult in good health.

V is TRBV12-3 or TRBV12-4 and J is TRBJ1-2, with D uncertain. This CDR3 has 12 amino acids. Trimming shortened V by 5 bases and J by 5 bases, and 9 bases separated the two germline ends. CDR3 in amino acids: CASSTHGYGYTF. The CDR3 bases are TGTGCCAGCAGTACTCATGGATATGGCTACACCTTC.

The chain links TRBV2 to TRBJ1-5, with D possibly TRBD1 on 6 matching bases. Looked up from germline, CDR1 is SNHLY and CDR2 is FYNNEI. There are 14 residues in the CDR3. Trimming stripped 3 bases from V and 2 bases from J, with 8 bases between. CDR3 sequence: CASSEDRGNQPQHF. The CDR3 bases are TGTGCCAGCAGTGAGGACAGAGGCAATCAGCCCCAGCATTTT.

The CDR3 is CASRNTGLVQPQHF. DNA of the CDR3: TGTGCCAGCAGAAATACAGGACTGGTCCAGCCCCAGCATTTT. The chain has TRBV2 and TRBJ1-5; D is perhaps TRBD1 (5 bases). V lost 6 bases, J lost 7 bases, and 16 bases lay in between. The CDR3 totals 14 residues. Germline assignment: CDR1 SNHLY and CDR2 FYNNEI.

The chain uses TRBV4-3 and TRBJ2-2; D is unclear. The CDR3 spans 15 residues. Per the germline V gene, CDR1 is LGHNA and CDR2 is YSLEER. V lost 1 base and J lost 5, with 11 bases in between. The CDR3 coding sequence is TGCGCCAGCAGCCAAGGGTTGGGCCAGACCGGGGAGCTGTTTTTT. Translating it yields CASSQGLGQTGELFF.

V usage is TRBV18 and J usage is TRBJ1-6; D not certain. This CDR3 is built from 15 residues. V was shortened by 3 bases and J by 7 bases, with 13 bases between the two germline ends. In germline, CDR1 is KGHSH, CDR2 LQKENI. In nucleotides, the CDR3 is TGTGCCAGCTCACCGTCAGCAGGTTCAAATTCACCCCTCCACTTT. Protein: CASSPSAGSNSPLHF.